This T cell receptor beta chain was identified in a study of T cell clones after liver transplantation. The wider study: A pre-transplant mixed lymphocyte reaction with TCRbeta sequencing defined graft-donor-reactive clones followed in post-transplant blood. Study-wide results and limits: These preliminary findings come from unstandardized post-transplant sampling times.

The CDR3 runs 16 residues. The V and J ends lost 4 bases and 7 bases, in that order; junction bases with no gene match: 10. Germline CDR1 reads SGHRS; CDR2 reads YFSETQ. Clones were sequenced by immunoSEQ multiplex PCR, and TCRdb holds only the in-frame ones, with some missing. The sample has approximately 72,000 clones, about 88% seen once. Unstimulated PBMCs were sorted into CD3+CD4+ and CD3+CD8+ populations. As regards this clone: Its specificity is not known.

Sequenced material: CD4+ T cells from blood, taken before liver transplant. The rearrangement joins TRBV5-1 to TRBJ2-1; 11 nucleotides align to TRBD2. This receptor was obtained from a human donor who received a liver transplant. The CDR3, as DNA: TGCGCCAGCAGCCGCGCACTAGCGGGAGACCTTAATGAGCAGTTCTTC. This gives the protein CASSRALAGDLNEQFF.